This T cell receptor (beta chain) is from a study of blood T cells in healthy people across ages (dated by TCRdb to about 2015). A note on the overall study: In model experiments, template switching captured roughly one uniquely barcoded TCR beta cDNA molecule for every two T cells. Using deep sequencing normalized with unique cDNA molecular identifiers, the study measured how TCR beta repertoire diversity changes with age. Donors were grouped into four age groups: young (average approximately 16 years), middle-aged (39), aged (roughly 67) and long-lived (approximately 82). Donors of different ages were randomly distributed across sequencing lanes to avoid experimental bias. Two additional independent replicas of 1 million unique cDNA reads from the same blood draw were analyzed for two donors (one aged 18 to 29 and one aged 80 or older).

Paper-wide results and their limitations: Observed TCR beta diversity per million T cells fell roughly linearly with age, and a significant reduction was already apparent by age roughly 40. Observed TCR beta diversity correlated strongly with the percentage of naive T cells measured by flow cytometry. Since profiling was done on bulk unsorted PBMCs, naive and antigen-experienced compartments could not be conclusively compared. Compared with the aged group, more naive CD4+ T cells, fewer expanded clones and increased TCR diversity were shown by the long-lived group, suggesting age selection. Estimates of total diversity based on one million sequenced T cells were regarded as lower bounds and as underestimates. Donor CMV infection status was unknown, potentially confounding age-related changes in expanded clonotypes.

The roughly 37 donors, aged about 6 to 95 years, were systemically healthy Caucasian individuals from Russia. About 10 milliliters of peripheral blood were collected from each donor into EDTA-treated Vacutainer tubes. Ficoll-Paque density-gradient centrifugation was used to isolate PBMCs, with at least 6 million per sample. Total RNA, at least 5 micrograms per sample, was extracted from PBMCs with Trizol reagent. Naive CD45RAhigh/CD27high T cell percentages were measured by flow cytometry on a PBMC aliquot from every donor. Library method: 5' RACE. The sequencing machine was an Illumina HiSeq 2500. A second PCR of about 7 to 12 cycles was run with a J-beta primer mix and a sample-barcoded 5' primer. A template-switch 5' adaptor carrying 12 random nucleotides introduced a unique molecular identifier onto each TCR beta cDNA molecule. Each sample yielded at least 2.5 million CDR3-containing paired-end reads. First-strand cDNA synthesis was performed from all RNA using the Mint cDNA synthesis kit, with priming by a TRBC-specific oligonucleotide. Following uracil-DNA glycosylase treatment, a first 18-cycle PCR with universal primers M1SS and BC2_uni_R was performed on all cDNA. The paper's processing steps were these. Normalization of each sample was performed by random selection of 1 million high-quality reads, each carrying a distinct molecular identifier. Reads with shared molecular identifiers were discarded instead of being binned into consensus sequences. CDR3 identification, clonotype clustering and error correction used MiTCR with a Q25 quality threshold and the strictest error-elimination algorithm. A nonparametric unseen species model with Euler transformation was used to estimate a lower bound on total TCR beta diversity. In TCRdb, the public reads were trimmed at Q25 with fastp and aligned with MiXCR, with productive beta chains retained. Here each entry gathers all rows of one CDR3 protein and keeps the most common genes and DNA. For this entry, the V and J calls and clone size follow TCRdb and not the study's own pipeline. In all, the sample holds 600,000 or so distinct CDR3 sequences, and about 21% of those were seen once. The top ten constitute 3% to 4.5% of the sample.

Of note for this clonotype: The clone's antigen remains unknown. No quality values exist for individual bases; no much larger clone is one base distant.

From its cysteine to its phenylalanine, the CDR3 spans 16 amino acids. The kept DNA is CDR3 alone, 48 bases in frame from the first base. CDR1 and CDR2 (SGHRS, YFSETQ) derive from the germline V gene. The junction carries 17 bases between V and J, which are trimmed by 4 bases and 2 bases respectively. This TCR was recovered from a man between 65 and 80 years old in good health. The rearranged chain carries TRBV5-1 and TRBJ2-3; no D gene call is confident. Material: blood. At the DNA level, the sequence is TGCGCCAGCAGCGCGGCCCGGGCGGTTAACACAGATACGCAGTATTTT. The resulting protein is CASSAARAVNTDTQYF.